This is a list of T cell receptor beta chains from one sample in a study of response to subunit inactivated influenza vaccine. Via MiXCR, TCRdb re-called the RT-PCR reads, giving one row per CDR3 protein. The table includes about 480,000 distinct CDR3 sequences, 10% to 11% detected once. The starting material was PBMCs from blood, obtained 35 to 45 days after vaccination. The origin of the receptors is a man aged 50-59 years who received an inactivated influenza vaccine. CDR3s include the opening cysteine and the closing phenylalanine or tryptophan. A D gene is named only where the DNA matches it firmly. Some rows mark clone size as missing; the rest say once, few, many or name a class of expanded clone.

TRBJ2-5	-	TRBD2	TRBV10-3	CAIISGGAFQETQYF	TGTGCCATCATAAGCGGGGGGGCTTTCCAAGAGACCCAGTACTTC
TRBJ2-1	-	TRBD1	TRBV7-6	CASSGPDRGNEQFF	TGTGCCAGCAGCGGACCCGACAGGGGCAATGAGCAGTTCTTC
TRBJ2-1	-	-	TRBV7-9	CASTNVASYNEQFF	TGTGCCAGCACCAACGTCGCCTCCTACAATGAGCAGTTCTTC
TRBJ2-1	few	TRBD2	TRBV28	CASSSGTSGRRNNEQFF	TGTGCCAGCAGTTCCGGGACTAGCGGGAGAAGGAACAATGAGCAGTTCTTC
TRBJ2-5	many	-	TRBV5-1	CASSLDRYQETQYF	TGCGCCAGCAGCTTGGACAGGTACCAAGAGACCCAGTACTTC
TRBJ2-7	few	TRBD1	TRBV20-1	CSAHPRGYEQYF	TGCAGTGCGCATCCCAGGGGGTACGAGCAGTACTTC
TRBJ1-6	many	TRBD1	TRBV29-1	CSVAGTEGSPLHF	TGCAGCGTTGCCGGGACAGAAGGATCACCCCTCCACTTT
TRBJ2-1	few	-	TRBV6-2/TRBV6-3	CASSKNYNEQFF	TGTGCCAGCAGCAAGAACTACAATGAGCAGTTCTTC
TRBJ2-1	-	-	TRBV16	CASSQASGQDEQFF	TGTGCCAGCAGCCAAGCCTCCGGCCAGGATGAGCAGTTCTTC
TRBJ2-1	few	TRBD2	TRBV6-4	CASSDVRTMGLTTYNEQFF	TGTGCCAGCAGTGACGTCAGAACCATGGGACTAACAACATACAATGAGCAGTTCTTC
TRBJ2-7	few	-	TRBV7-9	CASSWSSEQYF	TGTGCCAGCAGCTGGTCTAGCGAGCAGTACTTC
TRBJ2-1	-	-	TRBV15	CATSRDRGRSYNEQFF	TGTGCCACCAGCAGAGATCGGGGGCGCTCCTACAATGAGCAGTTCTTC
TRBJ2-7	many	-	TRBV4-3	CASSQRAGGAYEQYF	TGCGCCAGCAGCCAAAGGGCAGGAGGAGCCTACGAGCAGTACTTC
TRBJ2-7	-	-	TRBV10-3	CAIRPNMISYEQYF	TGTGCCATCAGGCCCAACATGATTTCCTACGAGCAGTACTTC
TRBJ2-1	many	TRBD1	TRBV4-3	CASSRNGQGNEQFF	TGCGCCAGCAGCCGAAACGGACAGGGGAATGAGCAGTTCTTC
TRBJ2-5	-	TRBD2	TRBV5-1	CASSAGTSGRKTQYF	TGCGCCAGCAGCGCCGGGACTAGCGGGAGGAAGACCCAGTACTTC
TRBJ2-7	many	-	TRBV12-3/TRBV12-4	CASSLEDFGQGPYEQYF	TGTGCCAGCAGTTTAGAGGATTTCGGGCAGGGTCCCTACGAGCAGTACTTC
TRBJ2-1	-	-	TRBV6-5	CASSYPGSMRPNEQFF	TGTGCCAGCAGTTACCCGGGGAGTATGAGACCCAATGAGCAGTTCTTC
TRBJ1-2	few	-	TRBV6-1	CANRDLSGGYTF	TGTGCCAACCGGGACCTTTCCGGGGGCTACACCTTC
TRBJ2-1	few	TRBD1	TRBV20-1	CSARGQGSSYNEQFF	TGCAGTGCTAGAGGACAGGGGAGCTCCTACAATGAGCAGTTCTTC
TRBJ2-1	few	TRBD2	TRBV5-1	CASSLEPGGYNEQFF	TGCGCCAGCAGCTTGGAACCGGGGGGTTACAATGAGCAGTTCTTC
TRBJ2-5	-	TRBD1	TRBV7-2	CASSSGTGLGETQYF	TGTGCCAGCAGCTCCGGGACAGGGCTTGGGGAGACCCAGTACTTC
TRBJ2-2	many	TRBD1	TRBV3-1	CATRTGGFTGELFF	TGTGCCACCAGGACAGGGGGTTTCACCGGGGAGCTGTTTTTT
TRBJ2-2	few	-	TRBV11-2	CASSLLVGVRLSNTGELFF	TGTGCCAGCAGCTTATTGGTGGGAGTCCGACTTTCGAACACCGGGGAGCTGTTTTTT
TRBJ1-4	few	-	TRBV12-3/TRBV12-4	CASSFRMGQGLFF	TGTGCCAGCAGTTTTAGAATGGGACAAGGACTGTTTTTT
TRBJ2-5	-	-	TRBV29-1	CSVDSGVKSTQYF	TGCAGCGTTGATTCTGGGGTTAAATCGACCCAGTACTTC
TRBJ2-3	-	TRBD1	TRBV7-2	CASSLQGAFKDTQYF	TGTGCCAGCAGCTTACAGGGGGCTTTCAAAGATACGCAGTATTTT
TRBJ2-3	few	-	TRBV3-1	CASSQQLHTQYF	TGTGCCAGCAGCCAACAACTCCATACGCAGTATTTT
TRBJ2-7	many	-	TRBV6-1	CASRGWGPSYEQYF	TGTGCCAGCAGGGGCTGGGGTCCCTCCTACGAGCAGTACTTC
TRBJ2-2	many	TRBD2	TRBV5-1	CASSVGLAANPNTGELFF	TGCGCCAGCAGCGTGGGACTAGCGGCTAATCCGAACACCGGGGAGCTGTTTTTT
TRBJ1-2	-	TRBD1	TRBV24-1	CATSSTGADYGYTF	TGTGCCACCAGTTCTACAGGGGCTGACTATGGCTACACCTTC
TRBJ2-5	-	-	TRBV30	CAWSALSRVETQYF	TGTGCCTGGAGTGCCCTCTCCCGCGTGGAGACCCAGTACTTC
TRBJ1-3	many	-	TRBV20-1	CSARDDMHGDTIYF	TGCAGTGCTAGAGACGACATGCACGGAGACACCATATATTTT
TRBJ2-1	many	-	TRBV28	CASRVRSSYNEQFF	TGTGCCAGCAGGGTGAGGAGTTCCTACAATGAGCAGTTCTTC
TRBJ2-5	-	TRBD2	TRBV18	CASSPLAGHQETQYF	TGTGCCAGCTCACCGCTAGCGGGGCACCAAGAGACCCAGTACTTC
TRBJ1-2	-	-	TRBV10-3	CAISSDFNYGYTF	TGTGCCATCAGCTCAGATTTTAACTATGGCTACACCTTC
TRBJ2-1	many	TRBD2	TRBV3-1	CASAPGEGRNEQFF	TGTGCCAGCGCCCCGGGGGAGGGCCGCAATGAGCAGTTCTTC
TRBJ2-3	many	-	TRBV5-1	CASSLDRGADTQYF	TGCGCCAGCAGCCTTGACAGAGGGGCAGATACGCAGTATTTT
TRBJ2-5	few	-	TRBV4-3	CASSQDGASQETQYF	TGCGCCAGCAGCCAAGACGGGGCTAGCCAAGAGACCCAGTACTTC
TRBJ2-1	-	TRBD2	TRBV5-1	CASSISGRAPGEQFF	TGCGCCAGCAGCATTAGCGGGAGGGCCCCCGGGGAGCAGTTCTTC
TRBJ2-4	-	-	TRBV5-6	CASSLVRWGAKNIQYF	TGTGCCAGCAGCTTGGTTAGGTGGGGGGCCAAAAACATTCAGTACTTC
TRBJ2-3	many	TRBD2	TRBV27	CASSKTSGITDTQYF	TGTGCCAGCAGTAAGACTAGCGGGATCACAGATACGCAGTATTTT
TRBJ1-2	-	-	TRBV12-3/TRBV12-4	CASNCPSYGYTF	TGTGCCAGCAACTGCCCCTCGTATGGCTACACCTTC
TRBJ2-4	many	TRBD1	TRBV12-3/TRBV12-4	CASRDDRGQDIQYF	TGTGCCAGCAGGGATGACAGGGGTCAGGACATTCAGTACTTC
TRBJ2-3	-	TRBD2	TRBV6-1	CASTGRWLAGGRRSDTQYF	TGTGCCAGCACCGGAAGGTGGTTAGCGGGGGGGCGAAGGTCAGATACGCAGTATTTT
TRBJ2-7	-	-	TRBV5-1	CASSLKQDYEQYF	TGCGCCAGCAGCTTGAAACAGGACTACGAGCAGTACTTC
TRBJ1-4	-	-	TRBV6-5	CASSYSTANEKLFF	TGTGCCAGCAGTTACTCGACGGCTAATGAAAAACTGTTTTTT
TRBJ2-1	few	TRBD2	TRBV7-2	CASSPGLAGPNEQFF	TGTGCCAGCAGCCCGGGACTAGCGGGGCCCAATGAGCAGTTCTTC
TRBJ2-5	-	-	TRBV12-3/TRBV12-4	CASTRTGRAEETQYF	TGTGCCAGCACCCGGACAGGGAGGGCAGAAGAGACCCAGTACTTC
TRBJ2-5	many	TRBD1	TRBV6-5	CASRQGETQYF	TGTGCCAGCAGACAGGGGGAGACCCAGTACTTC
TRBJ1-4	few	-	TRBV5-5	CASSLAGPEKLFF	TGTGCCAGCAGCTTGGCCGGTCCGGAAAAACTGTTTTTT